These 20 T cell receptor beta chains share one sample of origin, sequenced in a study of CXCR3-negative and CXCR3-positive naive CD8 T cells. Whole-study findings and limits: Naive CXCR3-positive cells had TRB CDR3s more hydrophobic than those of CXCR3-negative naive cells.

The antigens these receptors bind are not known. Via 5' RACE with UMI labels, TRB cDNA libraries were prepared. TCRdb re-called the 5' RACE reads and shows each CDR3 protein once, DNA omitted. Recorded here are over 70,000 distinct CDR3 sequences; the top ten clones represent 0.5% to 0.55%. Material: naive CXCR3+ CD8+ T cells from blood. Subset: CD45RO-CCR7+CD27+CD95- naive CD8+ T cells expressing CXCR3 (TNR3+). Receptors originate from a human donor in good health. Some clones in this sample may be carry-over from other donors' samples.

The CDR3 sequence: CASSGGIPNTEAFF. The V gene is TRBV6-6, the J gene TRBJ1-1; absent DNA, TCRdb's TRBD1 call cannot be checked. The CDR3 length is 14 residues. CDR1 and CDR2 from the germline V gene are MNHNY and SVGAGI (reference sequence).

The chain uses TRBV25-1 and TRBJ2-7; the TRBD1 assignment by TCRdb is unverifiable without DNA. The germline V gene encodes CDR1 MGHDK and CDR2 SYGVNS. This CDR3 has 12 residues. CDR3 amino acids: CASTAPTYEQYF.

The chain recombines TRBV5-1 with TRBJ2-1. Germline CDR1 reads SGHRS; CDR2 reads YFSETQ. CDR3 length equals 12 residues. Here the CDR3 reads CASSPDGDEQFF.

V usage is TRBV29-1 and J usage is TRBJ2-7; TCRdb outputs TRBD1, but without DNA this stays unchecked. Germline V gives CDR1 SQVTM, CDR2 ANQGSEA. This CDR3 region has 12 residues. The CDR3 sequence: CSVDPGDHEQYF.

This chain connects TRBV12-3 or TRBV12-4 to TRBJ2-3; checking the TCRdb D call of TRBD1 is not possible without DNA. The CDR3 consists of 15 residues. The CDR3 sequence is CASGSGGRYTDTQYF.

The chain has TRBV9 and TRBJ2-2; absent DNA, TCRdb's TRBD1 call cannot be checked. The CDR3 contains 15 residues. From germline, CDR1 is SGDLS and CDR2 YYNGEE. CDR3 in amino acids: CASSVQGVGTGELFF.

The chain has TRBV20-1 and TRBJ1-5. The CDR3 sequence is 15 residues long. CDR1 is DFQATT, CDR2 SNEGSKA, per germline (reference sequence). The CDR3 sequence is CSARVLGHEEQPQHF.

The chain links TRBV4-2 to TRBJ2-1. Germline-derived CDR1 and CDR2 are LGHNA and YNFKEQ. The CDR3 totals 16 residues. CDR3 sequence reads: CASSQEAGAHYNEQFF.

Here the CDR3 reads CSARTGGYEQYF. V and J are TRBV20-1 and TRBJ2-7; TCRdb indicates TRBD1, and absent DNA this call remains unverified. CDR1 DFQATT and CDR2 SNEGSKA come from the germline V gene (reference sequence). The CDR3 is 12 amino acids.

The gene calls are TRBV27 and TRBJ2-7; absent DNA, TCRdb's TRBD2 call cannot be checked. The CDR3 is 16 residues long. Germline lookup yields CDR1 MNHEY and CDR2 SMNVEV (reference sequence). CDR3 amino acids: CASKGLRSLPSYEQYF.

The genes are TRBV4-1 and TRBJ2-1; TCRdb names TRBD2, which stays unverified in the absence of DNA. The CDR3 contains 15 residues. Germline CDR1 MGHRA, CDR2 YSYEKL. The CDR3 region is CASSQEGGPYNEQFF.

The V call is TRBV10-3, the J call TRBJ2-1. Germline CDR1 is ENHRY and CDR2 is SYGVKD. This CDR3 is 15 amino acids long. Here the CDR3 reads CAISEEGSSYNEQFF.

V is TRBV12-3 or TRBV12-4 and J is TRBJ2-7; TCRdb lists TRBD1, though no DNA is available to test this call. This CDR3 region has 14 residues. This CDR3 is CASSSPGTAYEQYF.

V is TRBV5-1 and J is TRBJ1-1; TCRdb gives TRBD1 as the D gene, but with no DNA this cannot be confirmed. Germline CDR1 reads SGHRS; CDR2 reads YFSETQ. The CDR3 spans 16 residues. CDR3 protein: CASSLPVTGESTEAFF. Full variable domain (outside the CDR3, taken from reference TRBV5-1 and TRBJ1-1): KAGVTQTPRYLIKTRGQQVTLSCSPISGHRSVSWYQQTPGQGLQFLFEYFSETQRNKGNFPGRFSGRQFSNSRSEMNVSTLELGDSALYLCASSLPVTGESTEAFFGQGTRLTVV.

The chain joins TRBV4-1 to TRBJ2-7; absent DNA, TCRdb's TRBD2 call cannot be checked. The CDR3 runs to 15 residues. Per germline, CDR1 MGHRA and CDR2 YSYEKL. The CDR3 reads CASSHGLAGAYEQYF.

The chain uses TRBV7-7 and TRBJ2-5; the D call of TRBD2 rests on TCRdb alone, since no DNA is present to check it. Germline CDR1 is SSHAT and CDR2 is FNYEAQ (reference sequence). This CDR3 has 16 amino acids. CDR3 amino acids: CASSLLAGGRQETQYF.

The J gene is TRBJ2-1, the V gene TRBV27; TCRdb calls TRBD1, which cannot be checked without DNA. CDR3 size: 17 residues. The germline V gene has CDR1 MNHEY and CDR2 SMNVEV (reference sequence). CDR3 protein: CASSPRDGGLVWNEQFF.

The V call is TRBV5-1, the J call TRBJ2-7; there is no DNA to check the TCRdb D call of TRBD1. Germline loops: CDR1 SGHRS, CDR2 YFSETQ. The CDR3 runs to 15 residues. The CDR3 reads CASSIGQGFTYEQYF.

The chain uses TRBV28 and TRBJ2-5. The CDR3 runs to 13 residues. Germline V lookup: CDR1 MDHEN, CDR2 SYDVKM. The CDR3 loop is CASRLADWETQYF. Supplemented by reference TRBV28 and TRBJ2-5, the full variable domain reads DVKVTQSSRYLVKRTGEKVFLECVQDMDHENMFWYRQDPGLGLRLIYFSYDVKMKEKGDIPEGYSVSREKKERFSLILESASTNQTSMYLCASRLADWETQYFGPGTRLLVL.

J is TRBJ2-7 and V is TRBV7-7; the D gene TCRdb calls, TRBD1, cannot be checked with no DNA. Germline CDR1 SSHAT, CDR2 FNYEAQ (reference sequence). The CDR3 runs to 13 residues. The CDR3 region is CASSHGTDYEQYF. Looking up the rest from reference TRBV7-7 and TRBJ2-7 gives the full variable domain: GAGVSQSPRYKVTKRGQDVTLRCDPISSHATLYWYQQALGQGPEFLTYFNYEAQPDKSGLPSDRFSAERPEGSISTLTIQRTEQRDSAMYRCASSHGTDYEQYFGPGTRLTVT.